The source of this TCR beta chain is a study of blood T cell repertoires in COVID-19. Study summary: Spain, Italy and the United States supplied samples that represented acute and convalescent COVID-19. T cells, B-cell-depleted T cells, or PBMCs supplied cDNA or gDNA.

As originally analysed: Amplification of reference gene primers was used by the study to estimate nucleated cell counts. Some clones are missing from TCRdb's copy, which holds only in-frame ones; the method was immunoSEQ multiplex PCR. V, J and clone size are those of that table, while D and trimming were read from the DNA. The sample lists roughly 120,000 clones, over 80% occurring once. Deletions cut 5 bases from V and 0 bases from J, with 11 bases between. CDR3 size: 16 residues. Germline values: CDR1 SGHTA, CDR2 FQGTGA. The source is a human donor in a cohort sampled during active COVID-19. The chain uses TRBV7-3 and TRBJ2-6; no clear D gene. Input material: peripheral blood. The CDR3 loop reads CASSLHHYSGANVLTF. CDR3 bases: TGTGCCAGCAGCCTACATCACTACTCTGGGGCCAACGTCCTGACTTTC.